One sample yielded the 21 T cell receptor beta chains listed below, sequenced in a study of T and B cells in COVID-19 patients. Multiplex PCR with BIOMED2 TRB-A/B primer pools amplified TRB rearrangements. TCRdb independently ran MiXCR on the multiplex PCR reads; one entry per CDR3 protein. Of tens of thousands of distinct CDR3 sequences detected, over 25% appear once; the ten largest clones hold 2% to 2.5%. Blood genomic DNA input for TRB amplification was 250-500 ng. The sequencing input was blood. The receptors here all came from a human donor who had recovered from COVID-19.

In its sample, this clonotype was seen many times. The chain has TRBV12-3 or TRBV12-4 and TRBJ2-1, with 11 bases that match TRBD2. CDR3 length: 15 residues. V trimming: 5 bases; J trimming: 5 bases; junction bases outside the gene matches: 5. Here the CDR3 reads CASSPSGGRNNEQFF. CDR3 sequence (DNA): TGTGCCAGCAGTCCTAGCGGGGGGAGGAACAATGAGCAGTTCTTC.

The sample holds a few counts of this clonotype. The chain uses TRBV27 and TRBJ1-3, with 7 bases matching TRBD1. Trimming took 2 bases from V and 0 from J; bases not matched to a gene: 1. Germline values: CDR1 MNHEY, CDR2 SMNVEV (reference sequence). The CDR3 is 15 amino acids. In DNA form, the CDR3 reads TGTGCCAGCAGTTTAGGGACAGCCTCTGGAAACACCATATATTTT. Translated: CASSLGTASGNTIYF.

In its sample, this clonotype was seen many times. The rearrangement joins TRBV30 to TRBJ2-5, with TRBD2 matching 10 bases. The V gene's germline CDR1 is GTSNPN and CDR2 SVGIG (reference sequence). The CDR3 runs to 16 residues. V was pared by 1 base and J by 4 bases, with 9 bases of the junction left unmatched. The CDR3 loop is CAWSGAAGGRLETQYF. The CDR3 DNA follows: TGTGCCTGGAGTGGGGCAGCGGGGGGGCGACTAGAGACCCAGTACTTC.

This clonotype is categorized as medium-sized. This chain links TRBV6-5 with TRBJ2-3; 9 nucleotides match TRBD1. This CDR3 spans 16 amino acids. Per germline, CDR1 MNHEY and CDR2 SVGAGI. With V trimmed by 6 bases and J by 1 base, 8 bases remained unmatched. Here the CDR3 reads CASRGGTGFGTDTQYF. CDR3 DNA: TGTGCCAGCAGGGGAGGGACAGGGTTTGGCACAGATACGCAGTATTTT.

The genes are TRBV9 and TRBJ2-1; 14 bases are a match to TRBD2. After removal of 4 bases from V and 4 bases from J, the junction contained 7 bases not matched to a gene. This CDR3 contains 17 residues. Germline-derived CDR1 and CDR2 are SGDLS and YYNGEE. CDR3 DNA sequence: TGTGCCAGCAGCCCACGAGGGACTAGCGGGGGTTACAATGAGCAGTTCTTC. Translated: CASSPRGTSGGYNEQFF. Full variable domain (rest looked up from reference TRBV9 and TRBJ2-1): DSGVTQTPKHLITATGQRVTLRCSPRSGDLSVYWYQQSLDQGLQFLIQYYNGEERAKGNILERFSAQQFPDLHSELNLSSLELGDSALYFCASSPRGTSGGYNEQFFGPGTRLTVL.

This clonotype was counted between two and nine times. The V and J genes are TRBV5-1 and TRBJ2-1; D remains ambiguous. There are 14 residues in the CDR3. Germline lookup yields CDR1 SGHRS and CDR2 YFSETQ. V was pared by 4 bases and J by 1 base, with 9 bases between. CDR3 sequence: CASSRDWSYNEQFF. For the CDR3, the DNA is TGCGCCAGCAGCCGCGACTGGTCCTACAATGAGCAGTTCTTC.

This sequence joins TRBV11-1 and TRBJ2-7; TRBD2 agrees at 10 bases. Germline V lookup: CDR1 SGHAT, CDR2 FQDESV (reference sequence). Unmatched junction bases numbered 7, after V lost 0 bases and J lost 5 bases. The CDR3 length is 16 residues. CDR3 sequence (DNA): TGTGCCAGCAGCTTAGCGATTTGGCTAGCGGGGGACGAGCAGTACTTC. Translated: CASSLAIWLAGDEQYF.

This clonotype was seen at least ten times. The rearrangement links TRBV6-5 to TRBJ2-7, with D maybe TRBD1 (6 bases). Trimming pared 1 base from V and 7 bases from J, leaving 14 bases between. The V gene's germline CDR1 is MNHEY and CDR2 SVGAGI. The CDR3 totals 14 residues. The CDR3 protein is CASSYLDRPAEQYF. The CDR3 DNA is TGTGCCAGCAGTTACTTGGACAGACCTGCGGAGCAGTACTTC.

The chain joins TRBV10-3 to TRBJ2-1; 9 positions agree with TRBD1. The germline gives CDR1 ENHRY, CDR2 SYGVKD. V shed 7 bases and J 5 bases; nucleotides not matched to a gene: 3. CDR3 size: 13 residues. CDR3 DNA sequence: TGTGCCATCAACGGACAGGGGAACAATGAGCAGTTCTTC. It is translated as CAINGQGNNEQFF.

This clonotype showed up just a few times. The V call is TRBV7-2, the J call TRBJ2-5, with D tentatively TRBD2 (7 bases). Germline CDR1 and CDR2: SGHTA and FQGNSA. Trimming shortened V by 5 bases and J by 2 bases, and 18 bases separated the two germline ends. The CDR3 is 16 amino acids. The CDR3, as DNA: TGTGCCAGCAGCGGGGGGGCCCAGGGGCGGCAAGAGACCCAGTACTTC. This sequence encodes CASSGGAQGRQETQYF.

In this sample, this clonotype turned up a few times. This sequence joins TRBV6-2 or TRBV6-3 and TRBJ2-7, with 7 bases fitting TRBD2. CDR1 is MNHEY, CDR2 SVGEGT, per germline. The CDR3 has 14 amino acids. The V segment lost 6 bases and the J segment 0 bases; nucleotides outside the gene matches: 5. The CDR3 DNA is TGTGCCAGCAGAGACGCGGGGGACTCCTACGAGCAGTACTTC. Encoded protein: CASRDAGDSYEQYF.

The V gene is TRBV30, the J gene TRBJ2-1; 13 bases are a match to TRBD2. Germline loops: CDR1 GTSNPN, CDR2 SVGIG (reference sequence). The J segment lost 4 bases and the V segment lost 2 bases, leaving 2 bases of the junction unmatched. This CDR3 has 15 residues. The CDR3 sequence is CAWSLGLAGYNEQFF. CDR3 nucleotides: TGTGCCTGGAGTCTGGGACTAGCGGGGTACAATGAGCAGTTCTTC.

This clonotype came up a few times. This chain links TRBV20-1 with TRBJ1-1; the D is unclear. Germline CDR1 is DFQATT and CDR2 is SNEGSKA (reference sequence). The CDR3 totals 13 residues. V lost 3 bases to trimming and J lost 0 bases, with 8 bases between them. CDR3 DNA sequence: TGCAGTGCTAGGGCGACGGTGAACACTGAAGCTTTCTTT. Amino acid sequence: CSARATVNTEAFF.

The chain has TRBV5-1 and TRBJ2-5; 9 positions agree with TRBD2. This CDR3 is 16 amino acids long. The V gene end was trimmed by 0 bases and the J gene end by 3 bases; junction bases not matched to a gene: 6. Germline-derived CDR1 and CDR2 are SGHRS and YFSETQ. The CDR3 reads CASSLEAGGLKETQYF. The CDR3 DNA follows: TGCGCCAGCAGCTTGGAAGCGGGGGGCCTTAAAGAGACCCAGTACTTC.

The chain links TRBV12-3 or TRBV12-4 to TRBJ2-5; D might be TRBD1 (6 bases). This CDR3 has 13 amino acids. V lost 2 bases and J 9 bases, leaving 13 bases between the germline ends. CDR3 in DNA: TGTGCCAGCAGTTTACGGCGGCCAGGGGCCCAGTACTTC. Amino acid sequence: CASSLRRPGAQYF.

The chain combines TRBV12-3 or TRBV12-4 with TRBJ2-1, with 11 bases identical to TRBD2. V dropped 6 bases and J dropped 6; count of bases not matched to a gene: 1. The CDR3 runs to 13 residues. CDR3 residues: CASSLAGGNEQFF. The CDR3 DNA reads TGTGCCAGCAGCCTAGCGGGGGGCAATGAGCAGTTCTTC.

This clonotype has only a few counts. CDR3 nucleotides: TGTGCCAGCTCACCCCTGGGGACAGGGGATCCCTATGGCTACACCTTC. It specifies CASSPLGTGDPYGYTF. The V call is TRBV18, the J call TRBJ1-2; TRBD1 agrees at 10 bases. The CDR3 has 16 amino acids. In germline, CDR1 is KGHSH, CDR2 LQKENI. V lost 3 bases to trimming and J lost 4 bases; unmatched junction nucleotides: 8.

This clonotype was found a few times. The V call is TRBV7-9, the J call TRBJ2-6; D is unclear. Germline values: CDR1 SEHNR, CDR2 FQNEAQ (reference sequence). Trimming took off 1 base at V and 0 bases at J, with 7 bases between the two ends. CDR3 length: 16 amino acids. This CDR3 is CASSLGQFSGANVLTF. The CDR3 coding sequence is TGTGCCAGCAGCTTAGGCCAATTCTCTGGGGCCAACGTCCTGACTTTC.

In its sample, this clonotype was seen many times. This sequence joins TRBV18 and TRBJ2-7; D gene uncertain. The CDR3 totals 12 residues. The ends were cut back, 6 bases at V and 0 bases at J, with 6 bases in the middle. The germline V gene encodes CDR1 KGHSH and CDR2 LQKENI. The CDR3 region has the DNA TGTGCCAGCTCTAACCCCTCCTACGAGCAGTACTTC. This gives the protein CASSNPSYEQYF.

Sample share makes this clonotype medium-sized. V usage is TRBV19 and J usage is TRBJ2-1; either TRBD1 or TRBD2 may supply D (6 bases each). The CDR3 length is 13 residues. Trimming removed 9 bases from V and 7 bases from J, with 16 bases in between. The germline V gene encodes CDR1 LNHDA and CDR2 SQIVND (reference sequence). CDR3 DNA sequence: TGTGCCAGCAAGTGGGGGGCTGGTAATGAGCAGTTCTTC. Translation: CASKWGAGNEQFF.

The chain uses TRBV11-3 and TRBJ1-3; D remains unclear. Trimming cost V 7 bases and J 0 bases, with 10 bases left between them. The germline V gene encodes CDR1 SGHNT and CDR2 YENEEA. The CDR3 has 14 amino acids. CDR3 sequence: CASTLVSSGNTIYF. CDR3 nucleotides: TGTGCCAGCACCCTCGTAAGCTCTGGAAACACCATATATTTT. Complete variable domain (other parts from reference TRBV11-3 and TRBJ1-3): EAGVVQSPRYKIIEKKQPVAFWCNPISGHNTLYWYLQNLGQGPELLIRYENEEAVDDSQLPKDRFSAERLKGVDSTLKIQPAELGDSAVYLCASTLVSSGNTIYFGEGSWLTVV.